The T cell receptor beta chain described here comes from a study of CD8+CD57+ T cells in acquired aplastic anemia. Study-wide findings and caveats: Overlapping CD8+ CDR3 repertoires of patients and controls contained about 27 shared sequences.

CDR3 and TCR beta VDJ profiling relied on genomic DNA as the template. TCRdb re-analysed the reads in MiXCR, keeping a single row per CDR3 protein. The repertoire holds 170,000 or so distinct CDR3 sequences, with 40% to 50% as singletons. There are 14 residues in the CDR3. V was clipped by 6 bases and J by 0 bases, with 12 bases between them. CDR1 LNHDA and CDR2 SQIVND come from the germline V gene (reference sequence). A note on this clonotype: Its matching antigen is unknown.

Patients chosen for sequencing had shown CD8+CD57+ cell expansion by flow cytometry. The enrolled patients all had severe acquired aplastic anemia. V and J are TRBV19 and TRBJ2-7; no reliable D call. The clonotype originates from a human donor with aplastic anemia. Sequencing input: sorted CD4+, CD8+, or CD8+CD57+ T cells (not recorded which) from PBMCs. CDR3 nucleotide sequence: TGTGCCAGTAGCTGGGCAGCGAACTCCTACGAGCAGTACTTC. Translating gives CASSWAANSYEQYF.